The clone carrying this TCR beta chain was seen once. Original handling: Scientists estimated how many nucleated cells there were by amplifying reference gene primers. Data came from immunoSEQ multiplex PCR; TCRdb stores just in-frame clones and leaves some out. That table gives V, J and clone size, and the DNA gave D and trimming. The data hold more than 100,000 clones, with around 80% observed a single time. CDR3 length: 15 amino acids. Trimming stripped 2 bases from V and 8 bases from J, with 13 bases between. Germline lookup yields CDR1 SGHAT and CDR2 FQNNGV. The sample originates from a study of blood T cell repertoires in COVID-19. About the study: COVID-19 samples, acute and convalescent, were from the United States, Italy and Spain. In each case, the material was cDNA or gDNA derived from T cells, B-cell-depleted T cells, or PBMCs.

V usage is TRBV11-2 and J usage is TRBJ1-6; D gene ambiguous. The receptor was derived from a woman of 80 years or more with acute or convalescent COVID-19. The sequenced sample consisted of peripheral blood. CDR3 amino acids: CASSLNPLNDSPLHF. The CDR3 DNA is TGTGCCAGCAGCTTAAATCCCCTTAATGATTCACCCCTCCACTTT.